Each of the 25 T cell receptor beta chains below was sequenced from the same sample in a study of blood T cell repertoires in COVID-19. Sequencing used immunoSEQ multiplex PCR; TCRdb keeps in-frame clones, though not all of them. The top ten clones hold under 3.5% of a sample with about 26,000 clones, about 92% of them seen once. The sample taken for sequencing was peripheral blood. These receptors were taken from a human donor in a cohort sampled during active COVID-19.

This clone turned up a few times. The V and J genes are TRBV27 and TRBJ2-5; a possible D gene is TRBD2 (6 bases). Germline V gives CDR1 MNHEY, CDR2 SMNVEV (reference sequence). The CDR3 consists of 16 residues. V lost 6 bases and J lost 0, with 17 bases in between. The CDR3 DNA reads as TGTGCCAGCAGACCCTGGGGGGACTCCGACCAAGAGACCCAGTACTTC. Protein: CASRPWGDSDQETQYF.

This chain connects TRBV5-1 to TRBJ2-7; tentatively, D is TRBD2 (5 bases). The CDR3 covers 14 residues. The V and J ends lost 2 bases and 1 base respectively, with 10 bases between them. Germline loops: CDR1 SGHRS, CDR2 YFSETQ. The CDR3 sequence: CASSLHSGSYEQYF. CDR3 DNA sequence: TGCGCCAGCAGCTTACACTCGGGATCCTACGAGCAGTACTTC.

The chain recombines TRBV5-1 with TRBJ1-1; D is unclear. CDR3 length equals 15 residues. The ends were cut back, 4 bases at V and 5 bases at J, with 18 bases in the middle. Germline assignment: CDR1 SGHRS and CDR2 YFSETQ. CDR3 residues: CASSQEPGTQTEAFF. CDR3 bases: TGCGCCAGCAGCCAAGAACCGGGAACCCAAACTGAAGCTTTCTTT.

The chain combines TRBV9 with TRBJ2-3; TRBD1 matches 9 bases. The CDR3 runs to 18 residues. V lost 2 bases to trimming and J lost 0 bases; unmatched junction nucleotides: 10. The V gene's germline CDR1 is SGDLS and CDR2 YYNGEE. CDR3 protein: CASSVWTGDFPSTDTQYF. CDR3 nucleotides: TGTGCCAGCAGCGTTTGGACAGGGGACTTCCCTAGCACAGATACGCAGTATTTT.

This clone was seen only a few times. The chain is built from TRBV6-5 and TRBJ1-6; no firm D call. This CDR3 region has 15 residues. Germline CDR1 is MNHEY and CDR2 is SVGAGI. V lost 2 bases and J lost 7, with 12 bases in between. The CDR3 spells CASSYGGRENSPLHF. The CDR3 DNA is TGTGCCAGCAGTTACGGTGGGCGGGAAAATTCACCCCTCCACTTT.

This sequence joins TRBV6-6 and TRBJ2-5; TRBD1 matches 8 bases. The CDR3 extends over 13 amino acids. Germline CDR1 reads MNHNY; CDR2 reads SVGAGI (reference sequence). Germline trimming cut 8 bases from V and 2 bases from J; bases unmatched to any gene: 4. CDR3 DNA: TGTGCCAGCTTTGGGGACAGGCAAGAGACCCAGTACTTC. Translated, it gives CASFGDRQETQYF.

The rearrangement links TRBV5-1 to TRBJ2-3; unclear D gene. Trimming shortened V by 4 bases and J by 2 bases, and 11 bases separated the two germline ends. Germline V gene lookup returns CDR1 SGHRS and CDR2 YFSETQ. The CDR3 is 14 residues long. CDR3 in amino acids: CASSVQALTDTQYF. The DNA for the CDR3 is TGCGCCAGCAGCGTCCAGGCGCTCACAGATACGCAGTATTTT.

This sequence joins TRBV19 and TRBJ2-1; TRBD2 matches 8 bases. Trimming cost V 0 bases and J 4 bases; bases outside gene matches: 5. The germline V gene has CDR1 LNHDA and CDR2 SQIVND (reference sequence). The CDR3 consists of 16 residues. CDR3 sequence (DNA): TGTGCCAGTAGTATAGATCAGGCGGGGGGATACAATGAGCAGTTCTTC. Its protein product is CASSIDQAGGYNEQFF.

The chain is built from TRBV5-1 and TRBJ2-1; D gene ambiguous. V was trimmed by 7 bases and J by 5 bases, leaving 4 bases between them. There are 10 residues in the CDR3. CDR1 is SGHRS and CDR2 is YFSETQ in the germline V gene. CDR3 loop: CASLDNEQFF. CDR3 DNA: TGCGCCAGCCTAGACAATGAGCAGTTCTTC.

This rearrangement joins TRBV7-8 to TRBJ1-5, with TRBD1 matching over 10 bases. CDR1 and CDR2 (germline): SGHVS, FQNEAQ. J lost 2 bases, V lost 5 bases, and 12 bases had no gene match. This CDR3 comprises 18 residues. CDR3 nucleotides: TGTGCCAGCAGCGCCCGACAGGGGGCCTCCTTCGGCAATCAGCCCCAGCATTTT. The encoded protein is CASSARQGASFGNQPQHF.

This chain uses TRBV2 with TRBJ2-3, with D uncertain. Trimming removed 3 bases from V and 6 bases from J, with 4 bases in between. CDR3 length: 11 residues. The V gene's germline CDR1 is SNHLY and CDR2 FYNNEI. CDR3 coding DNA: TGTGCCAGCAGTGAGAGGGATACGCAGTATTTT. This encodes CASSERDTQYF.

The chain combines TRBV24-1 with TRBJ2-1; TRBD2 agrees at 9 bases. Looked up from germline, CDR1 is KGHDR and CDR2 is SFDVKD. CDR3 size: 15 residues. J gave up 7 bases and V 1 base, and 4 bases lay outside the gene matches. CDR3 coding DNA: TGTGCCACCAGTGATTTAGGGCTAGCGGGGAATGAGCAGTTCTTC. Its protein is CATSDLGLAGNEQFF.

This clone was observed once. The chain carries TRBV15 and TRBJ2-5; TRBD1 is a possible D gene (5 bases). CDR3 length: 13 amino acids. V dropped 8 bases and J dropped 5 bases, with 15 bases sitting between them. The germline V gene has CDR1 LNHNV and CDR2 YYDKDF (reference sequence). As DNA, the CDR3 is TGTGCCACCCAGGCAGGGTATAGGGAGACCCAGTACTTC. It specifies CATQAGYRETQYF.

The V gene is TRBV14, the J gene TRBJ1-3, with D hard to call. Germline V gene lookup returns CDR1 SGHDN and CDR2 FVKESK. V was shortened by 1 base and J by 4 bases, with 11 bases between the two germline ends. This CDR3 is built from 15 residues. In nucleotides, the CDR3 is TGTGCCAGCAGCCAAGTCCACGTGGCCGGAAACACCATATATTTT. It specifies CASSQVHVAGNTIYF.

Here the CDR3 reads CASTRDTQGDTQYF. CDR3 DNA sequence: TGTGCCAGCACTCGCGACACCCAAGGAGATACGCAGTATTTT. The chain employs TRBV14 and TRBJ2-3; the D is unclear. V shed 7 bases and J shed 5 bases, with 16 bases lying between them. Germline CDR1 is SGHDN and CDR2 is FVKESK. The CDR3 has 14 amino acids.

The chain combines TRBV9 with TRBJ2-5; the match to TRBD1 covers 8 bases. Per germline, CDR1 SGDLS and CDR2 YYNGEE. Trimming at V came to 3 bases and at J to 9 bases, leaving 10 bases not matched to a gene. This CDR3 has 14 residues. The CDR3, as DNA: TGTGCCAGCAGCGGGACCACGGACAGGGAGCCCCAGTACTTC. It codes for CASSGTTDREPQYF.

The rearrangement links TRBV6-5 to TRBJ2-7, with D maybe TRBD1 (5 bases). Germline V gene sequence: CDR1 MNHEY, CDR2 SVGAGI. With 7 bases removed from V and 6 bases from J, the gap between germline ends came to 16 bases. The CDR3 spans 13 residues. The CDR3 sequence: CASTAKGFSEQYV. In DNA form, the CDR3 reads TGTGCCAGCACGGCGAAGGGGTTCTCCGAGCAGTACGTC.

The chain links TRBV9 to TRBJ2-5, with 7 bases lining up with TRBD1. The CDR3 runs to 15 residues. V shed 4 bases and J 5 bases; nucleotides not matched to a gene: 11. Germline loops: CDR1 SGDLS, CDR2 YYNGEE. CDR3 DNA sequence: TGTGCCAGCAGCCTAGGGACAGTTCCGGTGGAGACCCAGTACTTC. This encodes CASSLGTVPVETQYF.

Details on this clone: The junction differs from germline at one of its ends, possibly a read error. The rearrangement links TRBV3-1 (or the pseudogene TRBV3-2) to TRBJ2-3; 8 bases fit TRBD1. This CDR3 contains 12 residues. Germline V gene lookup returns CDR1 LGHDT and CDR2 YNNKEL (reference sequence). The CDR3 spells CASSQRPGQESF. The CDR3, as DNA: TGTGCCAGCAGCCAAAGGCCGGGACAGGAGTCTTTT.

The V call is TRBV19, the J call TRBJ2-7; D may be TRBD2 (6 bases). Germline CDR1 is LNHDA and CDR2 is SQIVND (reference sequence). The V and J ends lost 4 bases and 2 bases respectively, with 12 bases between them. The CDR3 loop spans 14 amino acids. Here the CDR3 DNA reads TGTGCCAGTAGTAAGGGGACTGGGACCTACGAGCAGTACTTC. Translation gives CASSKGTGTYEQYF.

The chain joins TRBV5-1 to TRBJ2-2, with TRBD2 matching over 8 bases. The CDR3 runs to 16 residues. Trimming took 2 bases from V and 0 from J; bases not matched to a gene: 3. The germline V gene encodes CDR1 SGHRS and CDR2 YFSETQ. DNA for the CDR3: TGCGCCAGCAGCTTTGCGGGGGGCGCGAACACCGGGGAGCTGTTTTTT. Translating gives CASSFAGGANTGELFF. Variable domain in full (rest from reference TRBV5-1 and TRBJ2-2): KAGVTQTPRYLIKTRGQQVTLSCSPISGHRSVSWYQQTPGQGLQFLFEYFSETQRNKGNFPGRFSGRQFSNSRSEMNVSTLELGDSALYLCASSFAGGANTGELFFGEGSRLTVL.

CDR3 region: CASSIASGVLTDTQYF. The CDR3 coding sequence is TGTGCCAGTAGTATAGCTAGCGGGGTACTCACAGATACGCAGTATTTT. This chain joins TRBV19 and TRBJ2-3, with 9 nucleotides matching TRBD2. J lost 2 bases, V lost 1 base, and 4 bases had no gene match. The CDR3 contains 16 residues. Germline lookup yields CDR1 LNHDA and CDR2 SQIVND (reference sequence). Full variable domain (missing parts from reference TRBV19 and TRBJ2-3): DGGITQSPKYLFRKEGQNVTLSCEQNLNHDAMYWYRQDPGQGLRLIYYSQIVNDFQKGDIAEGYSVSREKKESFPLTVTSAQKNPTAFYLCASSIASGVLTDTQYFGPGTRLTVL.

The gene calls are TRBV9 and TRBJ2-5; D is possibly TRBD2 (6 bases). Between the trimmed V and J ends, which lost 0 bases and 5 bases, there was a span of 11 bases. This CDR3 has 14 residues. Per the germline V gene, CDR1 is SGDLS and CDR2 is YYNGEE. The CDR3 is CASSVGGGTETQYF. DNA of the CDR3: TGTGCCAGCAGCGTAGGTGGGGGGACGGAGACCCAGTACTTC.

This clone appeared a few times. The gene calls are TRBV5-1 and TRBJ2-5; TRBD2 is a possible D gene (6 bases). The CDR3 spans 15 residues. V dropped 0 bases and J dropped 0 bases, with 9 bases sitting between them. Per germline, CDR1 SGHRS and CDR2 YFSETQ. CDR3 amino acids: CASSLVGDYQETQYF. CDR3 nucleotide sequence: TGCGCCAGCAGCTTGGTCGGGGACTACCAAGAGACCCAGTACTTC. The whole variable domain, remainder taken from reference TRBV5-1 and TRBJ2-5, is KAGVTQTPRYLIKTRGQQVTLSCSPISGHRSVSWYQQTPGQGLQFLFEYFSETQRNKGNFPGRFSGRQFSNSRSEMNVSTLELGDSALYLCASSLVGDYQETQYFGPGTRLLVL.

The chain links TRBV28 to TRBJ2-1; the match to TRBD2 covers 8 bases. Germline V gene data show CDR1 as MDHEN and CDR2 as SYDVKM. This CDR3 comprises 17 residues. V shed 0 bases, J shed 5 bases, and the junction held 9 bases outside the gene matches. The CDR3 reads CASSLWAGGLLHNEQFF. The CDR3 DNA reads as TGTGCCAGCAGTTTATGGGCGGGGGGCCTACTTCACAATGAGCAGTTCTTC. The complete variable domain, with remaining parts taken from reference TRBV28 and TRBJ2-1, reads DVKVTQSSRYLVKRTGEKVFLECVQDMDHENMFWYRQDPGLGLRLIYFSYDVKMKEKGDIPEGYSVSREKKERFSLILESASTNQTSMYLCASSLWAGGLLHNEQFFGPGTRLTVL.